Shown below are 12 T cell receptor beta chains from a single sample sequenced in a study of blood T cell repertoires in COVID-19. Libraries were prepared by immunoSEQ multiplex PCR; TCRdb keeps only in-frame clonotypes and omits some of them. The sample shows 80,000 to 100,000 clones, about 95% of them seen only once. The specimen sequenced was peripheral blood. These receptor sequences come from a human donor with active COVID-19. The donor label of this sample is uncertain.

The V and J genes are TRBV7-2 and TRBJ2-2, with 12 bases lining up with TRBD2. The germline CDR1 and CDR2 sequences are SGHTA and FQGNSA. J was trimmed by 3 bases and V by 8 bases; bases with no gene match: 16. This CDR3 is built from 19 residues. CDR3 amino acids: CASGRREERTSGDTGELFF. DNA for the CDR3: TGTGCCAGCGGCCGCCGGGAGGAGCGGACTAGCGGGGACACCGGGGAGCTGTTTTTT.

This chain joins TRBV7-2 and TRBJ2-7; the match to TRBD2 covers 8 bases. The CDR3 runs to 14 residues. Germline loops: CDR1 SGHTA, CDR2 FQGNSA. V was clipped by 4 bases and J by 2 bases; unmatched bases: 4. The CDR3 loop reads CASSYSGSTYEQYF. The CDR3 region has the DNA TGTGCCAGCAGCTACAGCGGGAGTACCTACGAGCAGTACTTC.

The V and J genes are TRBV3-1 (or the pseudogene TRBV3-2) and TRBJ1-1, with D perhaps matching TRBD1 (5 bases). The CDR3 is 15 amino acids. Germline values: CDR1 LGHDT, CDR2 YNNKEL (reference sequence). V was cut by 1 base and J by 1 base, with 10 bases left in between. The CDR3: CASSQVVGGNTEAFF. As DNA, the CDR3 is TGTGCCAGCAGCCAAGTCGTCGGGGGGAACACTGAAGCTTTCTTT.

This chain uses TRBV25-1 with TRBJ1-5; no firm D call. CDR1 is MGHDK, CDR2 SYGVNS, per germline. Trimming pared 8 bases from V and 5 bases from J, leaving 19 bases between. CDR3 length: 15 amino acids. CDR3 in amino acids: CASSPSSGGYQPQHF. The CDR3 coding sequence is TGTGCCAGCTCCCCAAGTTCCGGAGGGTATCAGCCCCAGCATTTT.

V and J are TRBV19 and TRBJ2-1; maybe TRBD1 (5 bases). CDR1 and CDR2 from the germline V gene are LNHDA and SQIVND (reference sequence). The CDR3 has 15 residues. The ends were cut back, 6 bases at V and 6 bases at J, with 18 bases in the middle. The CDR3 spells CASSLREMVGNEQFF. CDR3 bases: TGTGCCAGTAGCCTCAGGGAAATGGTAGGCAATGAGCAGTTCTTC.

The rearrangement links TRBV18 to TRBJ2-7; 11 bases fit TRBD2. The J segment lost 1 base and the V segment lost 5 bases, leaving 10 bases of the junction unmatched. The CDR3 is 17 amino acids. CDR1 KGHSH and CDR2 LQKENI come from the germline V gene. The CDR3 region is CASSVAPGLAVSYEQYF. The CDR3 bases are TGTGCCAGCTCAGTCGCCCCGGGACTAGCGGTGTCCTACGAGCAGTACTTC.

The genes are TRBV18 and TRBJ2-7, with TRBD1 as a possible D gene (5 bases). Deletions cut 5 bases from V and 4 bases from J, with 15 bases between. CDR3 length: 14 residues. CDR1 and CDR2 from the germline V gene are KGHSH and LQKENI. CDR3 sequence reads: CASSSARAVYEQYF. In DNA form, the CDR3 reads TGTGCCAGCTCATCAGCCAGGGCGGTTTACGAGCAGTACTTC.

V and J are TRBV19 and TRBJ2-2; D perhaps matches TRBD1 (6 bases). Germline V gives CDR1 LNHDA, CDR2 SQIVND (reference sequence). The CDR3 spans 16 residues. Trimming took off 7 bases at V and 7 bases at J, with 22 bases between the two ends. The CDR3, as DNA: TGTGCCAGTAATCGTGAGGGCAGGGGTTTCAACGGGGAGCTGTTTTTT. Translated: CASNREGRGFNGELFF.

This sequence joins TRBV11-1 and TRBJ2-5; the match to TRBD2 covers 9 bases. With V trimmed by 5 bases and J by 3 bases, 10 bases remained unmatched. Germline loops: CDR1 SGHAT, CDR2 FQDESV (reference sequence). The CDR3 length is 16 residues. CDR3 residues: CASSPALRLAEETQYF. The DNA for the CDR3 is TGTGCCAGCAGCCCCGCCTTGAGACTAGCGGAAGAGACCCAGTACTTC.

The chain couples TRBV13 to TRBJ2-7; no firm D call. Germline V CDR1 and CDR2: PRHDT, FYEKMQ (reference sequence). The CDR3 covers 15 residues. V lost 0 bases, J lost 0 bases, and 9 bases lay in between. CDR3 sequence: CASSLGTSNSYEQYF. In nucleotides, the CDR3 is TGTGCCAGCAGCTTAGGGACATCAAACTCCTACGAGCAGTACTTC.

The gene calls are TRBV11-3 and TRBJ2-7; 7 bases align to TRBD1. The CDR3 runs to 13 residues. CDR1 SGHNT and CDR2 YENEEA come from the germline V gene. The trim removed 6 bases at V and 4 bases at J, leaving 6 bases unmatched. CDR3 coding DNA: TGTGCCAGCAGGGCCGGGGACAGATACGAGCAGTACTTC. It yields the protein CASRAGDRYEQYF.

The V gene is TRBV2, the J gene TRBJ2-5; D is perhaps TRBD1 (6 bases). The CDR3 covers 13 residues. Germline CDR1 and CDR2: SNHLY and FYNNEI. V dropped 7 bases and J dropped 5 bases, with 14 bases sitting between them. CDR3 region: CASTSGQQETQYF. CDR3 bases: TGTGCCAGCACGAGCGGACAGCAGGAGACCCAGTACTTC.